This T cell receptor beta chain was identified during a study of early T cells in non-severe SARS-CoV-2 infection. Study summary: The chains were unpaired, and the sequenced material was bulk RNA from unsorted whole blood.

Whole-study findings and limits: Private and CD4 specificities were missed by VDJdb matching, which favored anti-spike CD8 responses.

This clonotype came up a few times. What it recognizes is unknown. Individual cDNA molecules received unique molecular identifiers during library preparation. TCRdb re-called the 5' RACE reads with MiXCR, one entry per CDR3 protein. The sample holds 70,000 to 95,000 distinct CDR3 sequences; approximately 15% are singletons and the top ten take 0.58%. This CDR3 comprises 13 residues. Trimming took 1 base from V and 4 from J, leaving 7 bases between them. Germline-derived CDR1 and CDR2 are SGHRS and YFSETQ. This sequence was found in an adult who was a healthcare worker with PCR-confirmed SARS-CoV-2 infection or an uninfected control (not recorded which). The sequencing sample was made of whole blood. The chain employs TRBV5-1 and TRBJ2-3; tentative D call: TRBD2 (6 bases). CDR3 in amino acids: CASSLWGADTQYF. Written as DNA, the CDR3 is TGCGCCAGCAGCTTGTGGGGGGCAGATACGCAGTATTTT.